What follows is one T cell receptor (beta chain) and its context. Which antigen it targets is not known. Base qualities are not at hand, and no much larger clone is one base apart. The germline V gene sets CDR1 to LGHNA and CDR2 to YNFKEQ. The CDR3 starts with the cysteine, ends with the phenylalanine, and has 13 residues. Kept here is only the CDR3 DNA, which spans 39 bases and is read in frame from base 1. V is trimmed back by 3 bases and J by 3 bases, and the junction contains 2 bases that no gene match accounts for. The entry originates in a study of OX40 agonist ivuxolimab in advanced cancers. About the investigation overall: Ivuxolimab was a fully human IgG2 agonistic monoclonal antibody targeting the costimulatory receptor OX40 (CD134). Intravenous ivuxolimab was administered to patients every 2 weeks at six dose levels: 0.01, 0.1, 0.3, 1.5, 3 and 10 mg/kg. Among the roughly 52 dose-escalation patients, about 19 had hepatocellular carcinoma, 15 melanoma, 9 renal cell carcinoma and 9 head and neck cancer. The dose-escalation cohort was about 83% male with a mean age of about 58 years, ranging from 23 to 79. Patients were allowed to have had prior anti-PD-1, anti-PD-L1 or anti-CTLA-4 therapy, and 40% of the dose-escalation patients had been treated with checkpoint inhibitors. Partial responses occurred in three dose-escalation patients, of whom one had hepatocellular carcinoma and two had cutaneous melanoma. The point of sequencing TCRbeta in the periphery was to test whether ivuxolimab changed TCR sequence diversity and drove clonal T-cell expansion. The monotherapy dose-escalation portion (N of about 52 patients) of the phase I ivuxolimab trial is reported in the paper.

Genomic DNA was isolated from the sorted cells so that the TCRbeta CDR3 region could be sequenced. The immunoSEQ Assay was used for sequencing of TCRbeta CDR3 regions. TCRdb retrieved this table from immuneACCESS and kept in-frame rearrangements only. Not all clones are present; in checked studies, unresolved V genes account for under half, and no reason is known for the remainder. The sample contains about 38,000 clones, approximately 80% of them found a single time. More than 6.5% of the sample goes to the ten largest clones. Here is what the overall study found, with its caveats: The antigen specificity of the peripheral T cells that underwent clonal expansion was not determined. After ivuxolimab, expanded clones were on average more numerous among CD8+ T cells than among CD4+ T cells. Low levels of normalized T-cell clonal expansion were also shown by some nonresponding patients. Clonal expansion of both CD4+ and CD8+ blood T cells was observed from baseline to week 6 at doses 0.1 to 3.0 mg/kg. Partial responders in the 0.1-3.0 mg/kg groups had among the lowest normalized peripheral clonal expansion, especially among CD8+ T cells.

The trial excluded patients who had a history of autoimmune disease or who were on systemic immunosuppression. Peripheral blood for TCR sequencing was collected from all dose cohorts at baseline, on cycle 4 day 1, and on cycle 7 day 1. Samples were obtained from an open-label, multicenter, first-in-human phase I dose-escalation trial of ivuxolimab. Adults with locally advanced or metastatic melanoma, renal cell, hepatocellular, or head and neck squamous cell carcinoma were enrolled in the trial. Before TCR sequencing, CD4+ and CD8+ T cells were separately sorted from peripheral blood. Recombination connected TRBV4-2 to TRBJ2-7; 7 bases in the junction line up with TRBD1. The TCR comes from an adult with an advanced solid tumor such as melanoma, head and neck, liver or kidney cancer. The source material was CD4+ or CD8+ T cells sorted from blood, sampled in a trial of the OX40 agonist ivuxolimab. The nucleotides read TGTGCCAGCAGCCAGTGGGACAGCTACGAGCAGTACTTC. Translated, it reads CASSQWDSYEQYF.